The TCR beta chain under discussion was sequenced for a study of cytotoxic CD8 clonotypes in ibrutinib-treated CLL (dated by TCRdb to about 2021). For context, the study as a whole: The cohort had about a dozen relapsed/refractory and around 14 treatment-naive patients; roughly 17 were IGHV unmutated. Partial responses were observed in approximately 24 patients and complete responses in 2; after a median follow-up of around 68 months, remission was maintained in approximately 14 patients and progression was observed in approximately 12. Samples at response were collected after a median of approximately twelve months of treatment, with a range of 6 to 36 months. On average, each sample had 255,043 productive templates and more than 75,000 productive rearrangements. Of the approximately 86 participants in the trial, 25 to 30 had longitudinal samples available. Cryopreserved peripheral blood mononuclear cells were collected before treatment, at response, and at either disease progression or sustained remission. All remission and progressive disease samples were collected while patients were still receiving ibrutinib. Overall results and qualifications from the work: At baseline, clonality was higher than in age-matched healthy donors and showed a strong correlation with circulating CD8+ T-cell counts. Lymph node repertoires were not examined, and the timing of sampling was not matched between patients in sustained remission and those whose disease progressed. Clonality increased at ibrutinib response, stayed stable in sustained remission, and fell back toward baseline at progression. Public clonotypes were rare and either shrank or stayed stable during treatment, and the rise in clonality at ibrutinib response reflected expansion of private clonotypes.

From the cysteine through the phenylalanine, the CDR3 covers 16 amino acids. Here the CDR3 DNA is all that survives: 48 bases in frame from base 1. From a lookup of the germline V gene, CDR1 and CDR2 are MGHRA and YSYEKL. V is cut by 10 bases and J by 0 bases, and the space between the germline ends is 22 bases. About this clone itself: The antigen this receptor binds is unknown. Base qualities are not provided; no much larger clone lies one nucleotide away.

A MiSeq instrument was used for deep resolution sequencing, which targeted depths ranging from 1 in 1 million up to 1 in 200,000 T cells, with coverage averaging 10x for each clonotype. TCR beta libraries were generated with the immunoSEQ hsTCRB Kit. The study's own analysis went as follows. Data were analyzed with ImmunoSEQ Data Assistant and ImmunoSEQ Analyzer, with V, D and J genes assigned per IMGT definitions. Clonality was computed as one minus normalized Shannon entropy of productive rearrangement frequencies, ranging from 0 to 1. Public clonotype analysis was restricted to overrepresented clonotypes comprising at least 0.05% of each patient's repertoire. Repertoires from some twelve age-matched healthy donors in immuneACCESS were used as clonality controls. TCRdb's version of the immuneACCESS table is confined to in-frame rearrangements and falls short of the full clone set. An unresolved V gene accounts for under half of the shortfall where checked; the remainder is of unknown origin. V and J calls and clone size are as listed in that table; D and trimming were resolved from the DNA. The sample yields approximately 150,000 clones; more than 70% were counted once. Of the sample, approximately 2.9% falls within the top ten clones.

The time point label corresponds to: progressive disease on ibrutinib. For TCR beta library preparation, 1.5 to 2.5 micrograms of genomic DNA was extracted from cryopreserved PBMCs. Longitudinal blood samples from CLL patients on ibrutinib monotherapy underwent high-throughput TCR beta sequencing. The patients were enrolled in a single-center, open-label phase 2 trial of ibrutinib monotherapy. The origin of this receptor is a human donor with chronic lymphocytic leukemia. The chain joins TRBV4-1 to TRBJ2-7; the D gene is possibly TRBD2, with 5 bases matching. The input for sequencing was PBMCs, taken at disease progression, from a patient treated with ibrutinib. For the CDR3, the sequence is CANPAVRAASSYEQYF. The DNA sequence follows: TGCGCCAACCCAGCGGTGAGGGCAGCGAGCTCCTACGAGCAGTACTTC.